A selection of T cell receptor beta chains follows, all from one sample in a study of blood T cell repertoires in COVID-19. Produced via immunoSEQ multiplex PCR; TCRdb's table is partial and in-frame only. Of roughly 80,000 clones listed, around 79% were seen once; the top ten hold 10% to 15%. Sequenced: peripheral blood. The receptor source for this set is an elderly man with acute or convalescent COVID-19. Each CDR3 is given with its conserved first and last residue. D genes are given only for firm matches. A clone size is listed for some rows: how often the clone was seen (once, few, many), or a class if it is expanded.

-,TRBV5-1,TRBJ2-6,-,TGCGCCAGCAGCTTGGATAGCTCTGGGGCCAACGTCCTGACTTTC,CASSLDSSGANVLTF
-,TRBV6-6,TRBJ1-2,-,TGTGCCAGCAGTTACGAAGACAGGCTTTATGGCTACACCTTC,CASSYEDRLYGYTF
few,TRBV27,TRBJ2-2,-,TGTGCCAGCAGTTTATCGCAACCAGGGTTGTCCGGGGAGCTGTTTTTT,CASSLSQPGLSGELFF
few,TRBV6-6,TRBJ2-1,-,TGTGCCAGCAGTTACTCCCAACAGTACAATGAGCAGTTCTTC,CASSYSQQYNEQFF
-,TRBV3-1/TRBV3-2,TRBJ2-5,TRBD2,TGTGCCAGCAGCCATGGGCGGGGGGTAGAGACCCAGTACTTC,CASSHGRGVETQYF
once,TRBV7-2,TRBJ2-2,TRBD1,TGTGCCAGCAGCTCAGGACAGGGCCGTCACACCGGGGAGCTGTTTTTT,CASSSGQGRHTGELFF
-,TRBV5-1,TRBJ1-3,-,TGCGCCAGCAGCTTCGGGACACCTGGAAACACCATATATTTT,CASSFGTPGNTIYF
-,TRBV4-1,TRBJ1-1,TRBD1,TGCGCCAGCAGCCAAGACCCCGCGGGACAGGGGTTAGGTGGAGCTTTCTTT,CASSQDPAGQGLGGAFF
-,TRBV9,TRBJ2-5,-,TGTGCCAGCAGCGTAGGACATACCCAAGAGACCCAGTACTTC,CASSVGHTQETQYF
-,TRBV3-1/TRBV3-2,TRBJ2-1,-,TGTGCCAGCAGCAGTCGGGGGGCCTTTTGGGATGAGCAGTTCTTC,CASSSRGAFWDEQFF
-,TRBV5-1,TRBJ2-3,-,TGCGCCAGCAGCCCGCGTCGGGGGAGTTCAGATACGCAGTATTTT,CASSPRRGSSDTQYF
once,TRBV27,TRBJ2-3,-,TGTGCCAGCAGTTTATGGCCAGGGTCAGATACGCAGTATTTT,CASSLWPGSDTQYF
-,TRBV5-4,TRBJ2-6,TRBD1,TGTGCCAGCAGCAGGACAGGGACTGGGGCCAACGTCCTGACTTTC,CASSRTGTGANVLTF
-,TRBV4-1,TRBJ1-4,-,TGCGCCAGCAGCCAAGAATTCGGGGGTGGGGAAAAACTGTTTTTT,CASSQEFGGGEKLFF
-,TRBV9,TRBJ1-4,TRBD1,TGTGCCAGCAGCGTAGAGGGGGACAGAAGTTTCGAAAAACTGTTTTTT,CASSVEGDRSFEKLFF
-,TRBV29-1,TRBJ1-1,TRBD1,TGCAGCGTTGAAGGAGGGGGCGCTACTGAAGCTTTCTTT,CSVEGGGATEAFF
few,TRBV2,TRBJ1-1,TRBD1,TGTGCCAGCAGTGAACGACAGGGGTACACTGAAGCTTTCTTT,CASSERQGYTEAFF
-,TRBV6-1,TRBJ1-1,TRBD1,TGTGCCAGCAGTAGAGGACAGGCGGTTCGTGAAGCTTTCTTT,CASSRGQAVREAFF
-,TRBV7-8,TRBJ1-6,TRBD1,TGTGCCAGCAGCTCAGGACAGGGCGGGGAATCACCCCTCCACTTT,CASSSGQGGESPLHF
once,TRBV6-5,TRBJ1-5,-,TGTGCCAGCAGGAGAGGGTACTGGGACAATCAGCCCCAGCATTTT,CASRRGYWDNQPQHF
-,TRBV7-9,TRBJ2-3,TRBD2,TGTGCCAGCAGCTTAGCAAGGGGACTAGCGGGGAAAGATACGCAGTATTTT,CASSLARGLAGKDTQYF
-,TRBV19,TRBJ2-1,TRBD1,TGTGCCAGTACTGGAATTCGGACAGGGTTAGGGATAAATGAGCAGTTCTTC,CASTGIRTGLGINEQFF
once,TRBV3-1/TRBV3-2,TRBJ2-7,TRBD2,TGTGCCAGCAGCCAAGAACTAGCGACAAGCTCCTACGAGCAGTACTTC,CASSQELATSSYEQYF
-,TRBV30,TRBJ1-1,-,TGTGCCTGGAGTGTAGGAGGGACCCCGGGGGCTTTCTTT,CAWSVGGTPGAFF
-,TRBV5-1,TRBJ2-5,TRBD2,TGCGCCAGCAGCTTGCTCTCGGGAGGGGAGACCCAGTACTTC,CASSLLSGGETQYF
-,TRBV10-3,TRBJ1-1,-,TGTGCCATCAGTGCTACTCGGGGAGGGAGAGGCACTGAAGCTTTCTTT,CAISATRGGRGTEAFF
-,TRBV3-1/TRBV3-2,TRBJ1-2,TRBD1,TGTGCCAGCAGCCAGCAGGGGGGCGGCTACACCTTC,CASSQQGGGYTF
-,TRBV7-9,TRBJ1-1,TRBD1,TGTGCCAGCAGCTTACCAACAGGGGGAATGGACACTGAAGCTTTCTTT,CASSLPTGGMDTEAFF
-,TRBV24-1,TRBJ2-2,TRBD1,TGTGCCACCAGTCCGGGACAGGGCTTTATGAACACCGGGGAGCTGTTTTTT,CATSPGQGFMNTGELFF
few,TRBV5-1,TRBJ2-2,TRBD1,TGCGCCAGCAGGCCAGGGACAGGGAACACCGGGGAGCTGTTTTTT,CASRPGTGNTGELFF
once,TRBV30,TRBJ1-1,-,TGTGCCTGGACCAGGATAAACACTGAAGCTTTCTTT,CAWTRINTEAFF
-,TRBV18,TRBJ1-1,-,TGTGCCAGCTCACCACTATCAGAGAACACTGAAGCTTTCTTT,CASSPLSENTEAFF
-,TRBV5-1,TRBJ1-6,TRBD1,TGCGCCAGCAGCCTCGACAGGGGGTATTCACCCCTCCACTTT,CASSLDRGYSPLHF
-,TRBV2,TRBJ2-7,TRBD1,TGTGCCAGCAGACTCGGGACAGCCAGAGGGCAGTACTTC,CASRLGTARGQYF
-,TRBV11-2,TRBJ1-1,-,TGTGCCAGCAGCCTCTCTGGGCGCACTGAAGCTTTCTTT,CASSLSGRTEAFF